The 21 T cell receptor beta chains presented below share a single source sample, sequenced in a study of cytomegalovirus exposure and HLA in healthy donors (dated by TCRdb to about 2017). Libraries were constructed by the immunoSEQ multiplex PCR assay. For the multiplex PCR, a mixture combining 60 forward primers for TCR Vbeta segments and 13 reverse primers for TCR Jbeta segments was used. This immuneACCESS table, as held by TCRdb, lists in-frame sequences with V and J called but not all clones. Of the missing ones, under half trace to an unresolved V gene in checked studies; the others have no known cause. The table for this sample lists under 200,000 clones; roughly 80% of them were counted only once. The top ten clonotypes cover approximately 2.5% of the sample. Input material: PBMCs. The source is a man between 60 and 70 years old in good health and CMV-seronegative.

This chain joins TRBV7-2 and TRBJ2-1, with a weak D call TRBD1 (5 bases). Germline CDR1 reads SGHTA; CDR2 reads FQGNSA. Trimming took off 5 bases at V and 1 base at J, with 12 bases between the two ends. The CDR3 covers 15 residues. CDR3 coding DNA: TGTGCCAGCAGCCCAATGACAGTTTCCTACAATGAGCAGTTCTTC. Translating it yields CASSPMTVSYNEQFF.

V and J are TRBV29-1 and TRBJ2-7, with D possibly TRBD1 on 7 matching bases. This CDR3 is 12 amino acids long. Trimming left V 6 bases short and J 4 bases short, with 13 bases between. Looked up from germline, CDR1 is SQVTM and CDR2 is ANQGSEA. The CDR3 DNA sequence: TGCAGCGTAGAGCAGGGGGGTTACGAGCAGTACTTC. It codes for CSVEQGGYEQYF.

This CDR3 is CASSPPGGDLSYEQYF. The DNA of the CDR3 is TGTGCCAGCAGTCCCCCGGGAGGGGACCTCTCCTACGAGCAGTACTTC. The chain recombines TRBV28 with TRBJ2-7; 8 bases fit TRBD2. Germline loops: CDR1 MDHEN, CDR2 SYDVKM. The CDR3 runs to 16 residues. The V gene end was trimmed by 5 bases and the J gene end by 0 bases; junction bases not matched to a gene: 9.

V is TRBV15 and J is TRBJ2-5, with 10 positions matching TRBD1. CDR3 length equals 14 residues. The trim removed 5 bases at V and 1 base at J, leaving 1 base unmatched. Germline values: CDR1 LNHNV, CDR2 YYDKDF (reference sequence). The DNA of the CDR3 is TGTGCCACCAGCGGGACAGGGGTCCAAGAGACCCAGTACTTC. This translates into CATSGTGVQETQYF.

This clone has just one count. The chain is built from TRBV30 and TRBJ2-7, with 7 bases that match TRBD1. Germline-derived CDR1 and CDR2 are GTSNPN and SVGIG (reference sequence). V was clipped by 3 bases and J by 5 bases; unmatched bases: 4. The CDR3 is 12 residues long. The chain's CDR3 is CAWSSTGDEQYF. Written as DNA, the CDR3 is TGTGCCTGGAGCTCCACAGGGGACGAGCAGTACTTC. The entire variable domain, with the rest obtained from reference TRBV30 and TRBJ2-7, is as follows: SQTIHQWPATLVQPVGSPLSLECTVEGTSNPNLYWYRQAAGRGLQLLFYSVGIGQISSEVPQNLSASRPQDRQFILSSKKLLLSDSGFYLCAWSSTGDEQYFGPGTRLTVT.

CDR3 amino acids: CASSFVRGTVNTEAFF. Written as DNA, the CDR3 is TGTGCCAGCAGCTTTGTGCGCGGGACAGTGAACACTGAAGCTTTCTTT. The chain couples TRBV5-6 to TRBJ1-1, with 7 bases identical to TRBD1. The CDR3 covers 16 residues. V shed 2 bases, J shed 0 bases, and the junction held 7 bases outside the gene matches. Germline CDR1 and CDR2: SGHDT and YYEEEE.

This sequence joins TRBV6-1 and TRBJ1-4; 8 nucleotides match TRBD1. Germline-derived CDR1 and CDR2 are MNHNS and SASEGT. The CDR3 is 13 amino acids. The V and J ends lost 8 bases and 10 bases, in that order; junction bases with no gene match: 9. The CDR3 loop reads CASGTGGGRKLFF. For the CDR3, the DNA is TGTGCCAGCGGAACAGGGGGGGGTCGAAAACTGTTTTTT.

The chain has TRBV14 and TRBJ2-7, with a possible D match to TRBD1 (7 bases). Germline CDR1 SGHDN, CDR2 FVKESK. The CDR3 is 16 residues long. V was trimmed by 3 bases and J by 4 bases, leaving 19 bases between them. The CDR3, as DNA: TGTGCCAGCAGCCATCGCCCCGGACAGGAGGGGTACGAGCAGTACTTC. Encoded protein: CASSHRPGQEGYEQYF.

This rearrangement joins TRBV6-6 to TRBJ2-5, with 11 nucleotides matching TRBD2. CDR3 length equals 14 residues. Trimming at V came to 6 bases and at J to 5 bases, leaving 5 bases not matched to a gene. Germline CDR1 and CDR2: MNHNY and SVGAGI (reference sequence). CDR3 residues: CASRSTSGSETQYF. In DNA form, the CDR3 reads TGTGCCAGCAGGAGTACTAGCGGGAGTGAGACCCAGTACTTC.

This clone has a single count. V usage is TRBV9 and J usage is TRBJ2-7; TRBD1 might be the D (6 bases). Deletions cut 4 bases from V and 0 bases from J, with 11 bases between. The CDR3 contains 14 residues. Germline CDR1 reads SGDLS; CDR2 reads YYNGEE. The CDR3 region is CASSPRQDSYEQYF. For the CDR3, the DNA is TGTGCCAGCAGCCCCCGACAGGACTCCTACGAGCAGTACTTC.

In DNA form, the CDR3 reads TGTGCCAGCAGCGTAGAGGGGGATTATATGGACACTGAAGCTTTCTTT. Translation: CASSVEGDYMDTEAFF. J is TRBJ1-1 and V is TRBV9; TRBD1 is a possible D gene (6 bases). The CDR3 has 16 residues. The V end was cut by 0 bases, the J end by 3 bases, with 15 bases between. Germline V lookup: CDR1 SGDLS, CDR2 YYNGEE.

This clone was detected a few times. The V call is TRBV4-3, the J call TRBJ1-2, with D possibly being TRBD1 (5 bases). Trimming shortened V by 3 bases and J by 5 bases, and 19 bases separated the two germline ends. Germline CDR1 LGHNA, CDR2 YSLEER. The CDR3 has 16 residues. The CDR3 reads CASSQQGTPSSYGYTF. CDR3 DNA: TGCGCCAGCAGCCAGCAAGGGACTCCCAGTTCGTATGGCTACACCTTC.

The genes are TRBV18 and TRBJ1-5; the D gene is possibly TRBD1 (6 bases). CDR3 length: 13 amino acids. V lost 6 bases, J lost 2 bases, and 8 bases lay in between. CDR1 is KGHSH, CDR2 LQKENI, per germline. CDR3 sequence reads: CASSRTGNQPQHF. The CDR3 region has the DNA TGTGCCAGCTCGCGGACAGGCAATCAGCCCCAGCATTTT.

This rearrangement joins TRBV18 to TRBJ2-5, with 11 bases lining up with TRBD1. J was trimmed by 5 bases and V by 3 bases; bases with no gene match: 5. From germline, CDR1 is KGHSH and CDR2 LQKENI. This CDR3 region has 15 residues. CDR3: CASSPGQGATETQYF. Written as DNA, the CDR3 is TGTGCCAGCTCACCCGGACAGGGGGCTACGGAGACCCAGTACTTC.

The chain has TRBV29-1 and TRBJ2-5, with a tentative D call TRBD2 (5 bases). Germline V gene lookup returns CDR1 SQVTM and CDR2 ANQGSEA. Trimming removed 4 bases at V and 2 bases at J, with 11 bases between. CDR3 size: 13 residues. The CDR3 is CSVVPAEQETQYF. CDR3 DNA sequence: TGCAGCGTTGTCCCAGCGGAACAAGAGACCCAGTACTTC.

The chain is built from TRBV6-5 and TRBJ1-2, with 7 bases that match TRBD1. The CDR3 is 12 residues long. The germline V gene encodes CDR1 MNHEY and CDR2 SVGAGI. V shed 5 bases, J shed 6 bases, and the junction held 3 bases outside the gene matches. This CDR3 is CASSGDSHGYTF. Here the CDR3 DNA reads TGTGCCAGCAGTGGGGACAGCCATGGCTACACCTTC.

V is TRBV27 and J is TRBJ2-3; TRBD2 agrees at 8 bases. CDR3 length: 16 residues. Per the germline V gene, CDR1 is MNHEY and CDR2 is SMNVEV (reference sequence). V was clipped by 4 bases and J by 7 bases; unmatched bases: 13. In nucleotides, the CDR3 is TGTGCCAGCAGTTCCTTAGCGGGACGAGGTTTGCATACGCAGTATTTT. Amino acid sequence: CASSSLAGRGLHTQYF.

This clone was found a few times. The chain carries TRBV27 and TRBJ2-5; TRBD2 is a possible D gene (6 bases). Germline values: CDR1 MNHEY, CDR2 SMNVEV (reference sequence). V lost 5 bases to trimming and J lost 0 bases, with 13 bases between them. The CDR3 length is 15 residues. CDR3 sequence reads: CASSPYAGNQETQYF. Written as DNA, the CDR3 is TGTGCCAGCAGTCCGTATGCGGGAAACCAAGAGACCCAGTACTTC.

V usage is TRBV19 and J usage is TRBJ1-5, with a possible D match to TRBD1 (6 bases). The CDR3 has 16 residues. Trimming took off 3 bases at V and 3 bases at J, with 15 bases between the two ends. Per the germline V gene, CDR1 is LNHDA and CDR2 is SQIVND (reference sequence). The CDR3 region is CASSIQGKGVNQPQHF. The CDR3, as DNA: TGTGCCAGTAGTATCCAGGGAAAGGGGGTCAATCAGCCCCAGCATTTT.

In the case of this clone: The junction departs from germline at one end; a sequencing error may be responsible. V and J are TRBV7-7 and TRBJ1-3, with D unclear. Germline values: CDR1 SSHAT, CDR2 FNYEAQ (reference sequence). The CDR3 is 14 amino acids. CDR3 nucleotide sequence: TGTGCTAGCAGACCTGGCAGCTCTGGAAACACCATATATTTT. Residues: CASRPGSSGNTIYF.

V and J are TRBV7-9 and TRBJ2-7; D unclear. The V gene's germline CDR1 is SEHNR and CDR2 FQNEAQ (reference sequence). There are 11 residues in the CDR3. The ends were cut back, 1 base at V and 8 bases at J, with 6 bases in the middle. The CDR3 protein is CASSLDQKQYF. The CDR3 nucleotides read TGTGCCAGCAGCTTAGATCAGAAGCAGTACTTC.